This T cell receptor (beta chain) derives from a study of blood T cell repertoires in COVID-19. At the level of the study: T cells, B-cell-depleted T cells, or PBMCs provided the cDNA or gDNA that served as material.

As handled by the study authors: It was from reference gene primer amplification that nucleated cell counts were estimated. TCRdb keeps only in-frame clones here, not all; method: immunoSEQ multiplex PCR. D and trimming were read from the DNA, whereas the V and J calls and clone size are those reported in that table. The data contain about 42,000 clones, around nine tenths of them seen just once; the ten biggest clones take up 2% to 2.5%. J was trimmed by 2 bases and V by 8 bases; bases with no gene match: 13. CDR1 is LNHDA, CDR2 SQIVND, per germline (reference sequence). This CDR3 is 16 amino acids long.

The receptor was derived from a human donor in a cohort sampled during active COVID-19. The chain joins TRBV19 to TRBJ2-7; 9 bases map to TRBD1. Sequencing input: peripheral blood. The CDR3 nucleotides are TGTGCCAGTCGGGACAGGGTGTATAGTAAGACCTACGAGCAGTACTTC. Translation gives CASRDRVYSKTYEQYF.